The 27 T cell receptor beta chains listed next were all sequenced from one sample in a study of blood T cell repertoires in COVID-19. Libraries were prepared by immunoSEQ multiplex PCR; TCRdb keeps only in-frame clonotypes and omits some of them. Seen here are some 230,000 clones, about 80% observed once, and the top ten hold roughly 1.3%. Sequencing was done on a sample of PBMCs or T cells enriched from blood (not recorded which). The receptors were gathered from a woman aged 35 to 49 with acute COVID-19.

CDR3 region: CASSLDSNTEAFF. The CDR3 DNA reads as TGCGCCAGCAGCTTGGACAGTAACACTGAAGCTTTCTTT. The chain joins TRBV5-1 to TRBJ1-1; no firm D call. Trimming shortened V by 0 bases and J by 2 bases, and 5 bases separated the two germline ends. Germline CDR1 and CDR2: SGHRS and YFSETQ. The CDR3 extends over 13 amino acids.

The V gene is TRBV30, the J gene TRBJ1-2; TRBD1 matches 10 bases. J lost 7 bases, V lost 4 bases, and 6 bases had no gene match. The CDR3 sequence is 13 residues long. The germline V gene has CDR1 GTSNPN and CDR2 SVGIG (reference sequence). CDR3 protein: CAWKDRGAGGYTF. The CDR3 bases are TGTGCCTGGAAGGACAGGGGGGCGGGTGGCTACACCTTC. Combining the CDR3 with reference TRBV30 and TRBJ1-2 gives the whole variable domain SQTIHQWPATLVQPVGSPLSLECTVEGTSNPNLYWYRQAAGRGLQLLFYSVGIGQISSEVPQNLSASRPQDRQFILSSKKLLLSDSGFYLCAWKDRGAGGYTFGSGTRLTVV.

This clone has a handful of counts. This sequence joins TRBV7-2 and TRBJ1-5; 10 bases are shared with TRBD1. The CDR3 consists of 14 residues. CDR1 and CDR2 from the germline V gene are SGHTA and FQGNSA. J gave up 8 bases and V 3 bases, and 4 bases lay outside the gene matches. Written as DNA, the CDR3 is TGTGCCAGCAGCTTGGGACAGGGGACGAAGCCCCAGCATTTT. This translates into CASSLGQGTKPQHF.

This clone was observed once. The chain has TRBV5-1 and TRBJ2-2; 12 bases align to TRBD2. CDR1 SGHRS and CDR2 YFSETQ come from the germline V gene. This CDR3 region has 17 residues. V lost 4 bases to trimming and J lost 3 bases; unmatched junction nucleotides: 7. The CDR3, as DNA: TGCGCCAGCAGCGCTAGCGGGGGGGCCGAGGACACCGGGGAGCTGTTTTTT. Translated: CASSASGGAEDTGELFF. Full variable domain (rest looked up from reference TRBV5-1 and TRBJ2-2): KAGVTQTPRYLIKTRGQQVTLSCSPISGHRSVSWYQQTPGQGLQFLFEYFSETQRNKGNFPGRFSGRQFSNSRSEMNVSTLELGDSALYLCASSASGGAEDTGELFFGEGSRLTVL.

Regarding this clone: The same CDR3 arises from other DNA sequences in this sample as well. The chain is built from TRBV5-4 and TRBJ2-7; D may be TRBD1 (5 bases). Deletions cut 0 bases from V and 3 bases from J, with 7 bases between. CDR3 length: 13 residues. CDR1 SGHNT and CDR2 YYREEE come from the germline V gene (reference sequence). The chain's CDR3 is CASSLDTGYEQYF. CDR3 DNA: TGTGCCAGCAGCTTGGATACAGGCTACGAGCAGTACTTC. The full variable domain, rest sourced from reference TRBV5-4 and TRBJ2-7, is ETGVTQSPTHLIKTRGQQVTLRCSSQSGHNTVSWYQQALGQGPQFIFQYYREEENGRGNFPPRFSGLQFPNYSSELNVNALELDDSALYLCASSLDTGYEQYFGPGTRLTVT.

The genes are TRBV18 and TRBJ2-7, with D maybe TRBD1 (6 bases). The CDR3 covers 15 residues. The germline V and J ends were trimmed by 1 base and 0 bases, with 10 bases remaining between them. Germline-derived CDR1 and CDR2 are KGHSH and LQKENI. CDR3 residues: CASSPLTGGSYEQYF. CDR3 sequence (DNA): TGTGCCAGCTCACCACTGACAGGAGGCTCCTACGAGCAGTACTTC.

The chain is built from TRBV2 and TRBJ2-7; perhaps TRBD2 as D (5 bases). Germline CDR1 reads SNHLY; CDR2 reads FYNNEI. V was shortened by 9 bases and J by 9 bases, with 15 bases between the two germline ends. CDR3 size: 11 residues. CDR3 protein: CARGRLRGQYF. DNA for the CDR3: TGTGCCAGAGGTAGGCTCCGGGGGCAGTACTTC.

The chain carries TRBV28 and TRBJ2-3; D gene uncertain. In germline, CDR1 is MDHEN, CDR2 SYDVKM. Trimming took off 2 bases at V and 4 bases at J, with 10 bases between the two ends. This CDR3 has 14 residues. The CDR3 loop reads CASSLARGADTQYF. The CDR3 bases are TGTGCCAGCAGTTTAGCTAGAGGAGCAGATACGCAGTATTTT.

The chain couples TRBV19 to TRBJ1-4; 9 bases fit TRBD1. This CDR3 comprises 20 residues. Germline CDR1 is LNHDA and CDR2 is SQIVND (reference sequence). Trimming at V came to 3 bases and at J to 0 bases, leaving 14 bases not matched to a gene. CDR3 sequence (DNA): TGTGCCAGTAGTATCGACCGGGACAGGGTTCACTTTGCAACTAATGAAAAACTGTTTTTT. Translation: CASSIDRDRVHFATNEKLFF.

CDR3 loop: CASSRQGLYGYTF. Here the CDR3 DNA reads TGTGCCAGCAGCCGACAGGGTCTCTATGGCTACACCTTC. The rearrangement uses TRBV7-2 and TRBJ1-2; the match to TRBD1 covers 7 bases. The CDR3 is made up of 13 amino acids. V trimming: 5 bases; J trimming: 4 bases; junction bases outside the gene matches: 4. The germline V gene encodes CDR1 SGHTA and CDR2 FQGNSA. The full variable domain, completed using reference TRBV7-2 and TRBJ1-2, is GAGVSQSPSNKVTEKGKDVELRCDPISGHTALYWYRQSLGQGLEFLIYFQGNSAPDKSGLPSDRFSAERTGGSVSTLTIQRTQQEDSAVYLCASSRQGLYGYTFGSGTRLTVV.

The CDR3 DNA reads TGTGCCAGCAGCTTGTTTCAGGGGATGGGCAATGAGCAGTTCTTC. Translated: CASSLFQGMGNEQFF. V and J are TRBV5-8 and TRBJ2-1; D is perhaps TRBD1 (6 bases). The length of the CDR3 is 15 residues. V lost 1 base to trimming and J lost 6 bases, with 14 bases between them. Germline CDR1 SGHTS, CDR2 YDEGEE.

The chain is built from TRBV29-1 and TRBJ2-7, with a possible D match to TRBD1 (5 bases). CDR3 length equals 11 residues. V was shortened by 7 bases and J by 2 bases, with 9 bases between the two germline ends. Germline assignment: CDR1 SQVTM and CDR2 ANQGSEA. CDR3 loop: CSADSTYEQYF. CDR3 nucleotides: TGCAGCGCAGACAGTACCTACGAGCAGTACTTC.

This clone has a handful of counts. The CDR3 bases are TGTGCCACCAGGGGGGGGACGGCTTATGGCTACACCTTC. As protein: CATRGGTAYGYTF. This chain joins TRBV27 and TRBJ1-2, with TRBD1 matching over 7 bases. V lost 10 bases, J lost 5 bases, and 10 bases stayed unmatched. Germline lookup yields CDR1 MNHEY and CDR2 SMNVEV (reference sequence). The CDR3 has 13 amino acids.

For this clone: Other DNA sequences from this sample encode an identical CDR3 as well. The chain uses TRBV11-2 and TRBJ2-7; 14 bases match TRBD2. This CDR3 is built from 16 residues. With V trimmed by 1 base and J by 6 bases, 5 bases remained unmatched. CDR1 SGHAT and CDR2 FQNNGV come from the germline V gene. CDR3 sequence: CASSLGPGLAGVEQYF. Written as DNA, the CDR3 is TGTGCCAGCAGCTTAGGGCCGGGACTAGCGGGAGTCGAGCAGTACTTC.

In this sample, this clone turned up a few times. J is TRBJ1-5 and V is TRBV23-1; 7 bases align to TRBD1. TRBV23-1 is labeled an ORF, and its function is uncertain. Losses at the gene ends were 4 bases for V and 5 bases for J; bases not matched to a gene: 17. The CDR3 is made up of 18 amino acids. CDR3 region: CASSPRDSLVGAHQPQHF. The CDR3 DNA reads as TGCGCCAGCAGTCCCCGGGACAGTCTCGTTGGGGCCCATCAGCCCCAGCATTTT.

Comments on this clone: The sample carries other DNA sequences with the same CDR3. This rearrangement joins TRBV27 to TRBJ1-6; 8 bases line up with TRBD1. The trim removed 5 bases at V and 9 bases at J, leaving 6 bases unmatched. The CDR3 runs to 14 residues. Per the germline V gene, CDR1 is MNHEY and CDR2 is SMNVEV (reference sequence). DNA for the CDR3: TGTGCCAGCAGTCCCGACAGGGGTAGTTCACCCCTCCACTTT. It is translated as CASSPDRGSSPLHF.

CDR3 sequence reads: CASSYSIGGVPYSNQPQHF. The CDR3 DNA reads as TGTGCCAGCAGTTACTCTATTGGAGGGGTCCCATATAGCAATCAGCCCCAGCATTTT. The chain links TRBV6-2 or TRBV6-3 to TRBJ1-5, with D tentatively TRBD1 (5 bases). Trimming stripped 0 bases from V and 0 bases from J, with 18 bases between. The CDR3 contains 19 residues. Germline CDR1 is MNHEY and CDR2 is SVGEGT.

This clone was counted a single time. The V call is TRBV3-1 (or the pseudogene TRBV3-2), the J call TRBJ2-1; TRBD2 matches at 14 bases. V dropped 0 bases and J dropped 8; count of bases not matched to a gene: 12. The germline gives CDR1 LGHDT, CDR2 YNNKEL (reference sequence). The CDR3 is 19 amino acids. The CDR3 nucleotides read TGTGCCAGCAGCCAAGATCCTGGGACTAGCGGGAGAATGGAGGATGAGCAGTTCTTC. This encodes CASSQDPGTSGRMEDEQFF.

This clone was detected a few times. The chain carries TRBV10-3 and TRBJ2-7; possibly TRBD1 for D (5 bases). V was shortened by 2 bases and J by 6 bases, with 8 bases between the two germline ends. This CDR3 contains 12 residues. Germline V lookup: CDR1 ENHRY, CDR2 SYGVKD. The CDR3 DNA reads TGTGCCATCAGTGAGGCTAGGGGCGAGCAGTACTTC. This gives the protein CAISEARGEQYF.

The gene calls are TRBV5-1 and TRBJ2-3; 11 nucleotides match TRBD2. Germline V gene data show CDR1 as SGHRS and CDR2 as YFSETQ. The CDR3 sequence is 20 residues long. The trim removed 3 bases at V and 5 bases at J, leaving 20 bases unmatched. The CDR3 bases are TGCGCCAGCAGCTACCCTAACCTTGAGGAAACTAGCGGGAGTTTAGATACGCAGTATTTT. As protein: CASSYPNLEETSGSLDTQYF.

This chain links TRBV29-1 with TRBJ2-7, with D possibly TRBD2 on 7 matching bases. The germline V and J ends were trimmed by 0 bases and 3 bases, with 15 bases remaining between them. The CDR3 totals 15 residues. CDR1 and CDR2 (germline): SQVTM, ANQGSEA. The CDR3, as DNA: TGCAGCGTTGAAGATACACAGGGAGGGAGCTACGAGCAGTACTTC. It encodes CSVEDTQGGSYEQYF.

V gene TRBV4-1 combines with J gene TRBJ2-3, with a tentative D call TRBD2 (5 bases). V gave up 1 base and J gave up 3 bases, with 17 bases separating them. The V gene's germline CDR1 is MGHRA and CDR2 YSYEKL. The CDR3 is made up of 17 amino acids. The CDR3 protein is CASSQGHADLATDTQYF. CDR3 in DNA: TGCGCCAGCAGCCAAGGACACGCTGACCTAGCAACAGATACGCAGTATTTT.

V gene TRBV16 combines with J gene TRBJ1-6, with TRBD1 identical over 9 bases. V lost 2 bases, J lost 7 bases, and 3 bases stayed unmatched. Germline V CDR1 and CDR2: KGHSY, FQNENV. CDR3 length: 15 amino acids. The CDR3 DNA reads TGTGCCAGCAGCCAACCGACAGGGGGAAATTCACCCCTCCACTTT. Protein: CASSQPTGGNSPLHF.

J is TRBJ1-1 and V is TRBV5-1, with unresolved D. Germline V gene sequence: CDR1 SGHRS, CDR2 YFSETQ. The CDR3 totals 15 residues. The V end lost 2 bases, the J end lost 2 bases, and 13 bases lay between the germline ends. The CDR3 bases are TGCGCCAGCAGCTTCCCTATAACGGGAAACACTGAAGCTTTCTTT. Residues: CASSFPITGNTEAFF. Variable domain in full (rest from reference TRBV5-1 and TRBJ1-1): KAGVTQTPRYLIKTRGQQVTLSCSPISGHRSVSWYQQTPGQGLQFLFEYFSETQRNKGNFPGRFSGRQFSNSRSEMNVSTLELGDSALYLCASSFPITGNTEAFFGQGTRLTVV.

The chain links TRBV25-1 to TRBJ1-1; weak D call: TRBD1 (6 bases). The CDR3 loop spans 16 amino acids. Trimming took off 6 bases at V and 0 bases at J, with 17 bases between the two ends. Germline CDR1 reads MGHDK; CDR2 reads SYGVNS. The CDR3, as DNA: TGTGCCAGCAGCCGCCGGGGGGGCGGCATGAACACTGAAGCTTTCTTT. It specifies CASSRRGGGMNTEAFF.

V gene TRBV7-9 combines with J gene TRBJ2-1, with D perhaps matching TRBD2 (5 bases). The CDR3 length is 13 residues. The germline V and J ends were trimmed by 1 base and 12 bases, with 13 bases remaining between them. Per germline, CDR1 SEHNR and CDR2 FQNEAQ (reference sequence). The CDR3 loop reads CASSLGAKEGQFF. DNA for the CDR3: TGTGCCAGCAGCTTAGGGGCTAAAGAGGGGCAGTTCTTC.

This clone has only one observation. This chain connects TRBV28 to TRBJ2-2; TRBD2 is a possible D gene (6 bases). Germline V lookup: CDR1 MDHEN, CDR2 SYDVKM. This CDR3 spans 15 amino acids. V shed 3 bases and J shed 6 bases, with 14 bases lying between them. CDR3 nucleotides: TGTGCCAGCAGTTTGGAGGGCCCGCGCGCCGGGGAGCTGTTTTTT. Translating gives CASSLEGPRAGELFF.